This T cell receptor (beta chain) was identified in a study of blood T cells in healthy people across ages (dated by TCRdb to about 2015). With regard to the full study: In model experiments, template switching captured about one uniquely barcoded TCR beta cDNA molecule for every two T cells. Age-related changes in TCR beta repertoire diversity were measured in the study by deep sequencing normalized with unique cDNA molecular identifiers. Donors were grouped into four age groups: young (average approximately 16 years), middle-aged (around 39), aged (62) and long-lived (82). To avoid experimental bias, donors of different ages were distributed randomly across sequencing lanes. Using the same blood draw, the study looked at two additional independent replicas of 1 million unique cDNA reads for two donors, one aged 18 to 30 and the other aged 80 or older. Broad study findings and their caveats: Estimates of total diversity based on one million sequenced T cells were considered lower bounds and underestimates. Because donor CMV infection status was unknown, age-related changes in expanded clonotypes were potentially confounded. There was a strong correlation between observed TCR beta diversity and the percentage of naive T cells measured by flow cytometry. Compared with the aged group, the long-lived group had more naive CD4+ T cells, fewer expanded clones and increased TCR diversity, a pattern suggesting age selection. Since profiling was done on bulk unsorted PBMCs, naive and antigen-experienced compartments could not be conclusively compared. Observed TCR beta diversity per million T cells fell roughly linearly with age, and a significant reduction was already apparent by age around 39.

The CDR3 contains 16 residues, cysteine and phenylalanine counted. The read is trimmed to its CDR3 DNA, 48 bases read in frame from base 1. CDR1 and CDR2 were assigned from the germline V gene as SGHVS and FQNEAQ. Unmatched junction bases come to 10, with V trimmed by 10 bases and J by 0 bases. Concerning this clonotype itself: Its antigen is not yet known. The record has no base qualities; no much larger clone is one base away.

Library construction relied on 5' RACE. The sequencer was an Illumina HiSeq 2500. A second about 7 to 11 cycle PCR used a sample-barcoded 5' primer and a J-beta primer mix. A unique molecular identifier was introduced onto each TCR beta cDNA molecule by a template-switch 5' adaptor carrying 12 random nucleotides. Each sample yielded at least 2.5 million CDR3-containing paired-end reads. First-strand cDNA synthesis was performed from all RNA using the Mint cDNA synthesis kit, with priming by a TRBC-specific oligonucleotide. Following uracil-DNA glycosylase treatment, a first 18-cycle PCR with universal primers M1SS and BC2_uni_R was performed on all cDNA. As for the authors' bioinformatics: Normalization of each sample was performed by random selection of 1 million high-quality reads, each carrying a distinct molecular identifier. Instead of being binned into consensus sequences, reads with shared molecular identifiers were discarded. CDR3 identification, clonotype clustering and error correction used MiTCR with a Q25 quality threshold and the strictest error-elimination algorithm. A nonparametric unseen species model with Euler transformation was used to estimate lower-bound total TCR beta diversity. In TCRdb, the public reads were trimmed at Q25 with fastp and aligned with MiXCR, with productive beta chains retained. Entries are consolidated by CDR3 protein sequence, retaining the most common genes and DNA. For this entry, the V and J calls and clone size follow TCRdb and not the study's own pipeline. This sample has some 880,000 distinct CDR3 sequences in its table, and around 36% of those were observed once. Approximately 13% of the sample is taken by the ten largest.

Systemically healthy Caucasian individuals from Russia, about 38 in total and aged roughly 6 to 100 years, were included as donors. Around 9.8 milliliters of peripheral blood were collected from each donor into EDTA-treated Vacutainer tubes. Ficoll-Paque density-gradient centrifugation was used to isolate PBMCs, with at least 7 million per sample. Total RNA, at least 5.5 micrograms per sample, was extracted from PBMCs with Trizol reagent. For every donor, flow cytometry on a PBMC aliquot measured the percentage of naive CD45RAhigh/CD27high T cells. Sequencing used blood. The chain is assembled from TRBV7-8 and TRBJ2-1, with TRBD1 matching 9 junction bases. The clonotype originates from a man aged 18 to 35 in good health. At the DNA level, the sequence is TGTGCCACCCCCAGCCGACAGGGGGGCTCCTACAATGAGCAGTTCTTC. It specifies CATPSRQGGSYNEQFF.